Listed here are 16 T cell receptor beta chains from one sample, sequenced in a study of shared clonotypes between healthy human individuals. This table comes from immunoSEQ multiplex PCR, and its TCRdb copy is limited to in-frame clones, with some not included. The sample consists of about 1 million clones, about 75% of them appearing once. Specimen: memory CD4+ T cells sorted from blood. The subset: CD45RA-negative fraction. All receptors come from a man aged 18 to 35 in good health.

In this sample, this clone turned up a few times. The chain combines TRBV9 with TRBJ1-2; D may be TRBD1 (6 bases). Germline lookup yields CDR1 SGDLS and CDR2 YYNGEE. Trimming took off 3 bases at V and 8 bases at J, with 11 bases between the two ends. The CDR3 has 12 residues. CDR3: CASSAGVKGYTF. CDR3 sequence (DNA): TGTGCCAGCAGCGCAGGGGTAAAGGGCTACACCTTC.

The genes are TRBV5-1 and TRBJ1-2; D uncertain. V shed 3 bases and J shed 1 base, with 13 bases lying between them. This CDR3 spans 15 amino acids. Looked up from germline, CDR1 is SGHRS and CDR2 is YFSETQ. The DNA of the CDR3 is TGCGCCAGCAGCTACCTCGGCAGCAATAACTATGGCTACACCTTC. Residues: CASSYLGSNNYGYTF.

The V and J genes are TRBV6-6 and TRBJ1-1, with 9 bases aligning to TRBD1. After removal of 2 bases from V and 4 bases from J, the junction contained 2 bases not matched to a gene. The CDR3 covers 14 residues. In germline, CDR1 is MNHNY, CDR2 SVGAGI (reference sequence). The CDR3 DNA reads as TGTGCCAGCAGTTACACAGGGGGCATCACTGAAGCTTTCTTT. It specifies CASSYTGGITEAFF.

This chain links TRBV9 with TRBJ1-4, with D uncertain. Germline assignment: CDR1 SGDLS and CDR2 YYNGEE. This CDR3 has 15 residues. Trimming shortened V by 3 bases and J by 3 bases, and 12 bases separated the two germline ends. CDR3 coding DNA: TGTGCCAGCAGCGCCCAGGTTGCGGCTAATGAAAAACTGTTTTTT. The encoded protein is CASSAQVAANEKLFF.

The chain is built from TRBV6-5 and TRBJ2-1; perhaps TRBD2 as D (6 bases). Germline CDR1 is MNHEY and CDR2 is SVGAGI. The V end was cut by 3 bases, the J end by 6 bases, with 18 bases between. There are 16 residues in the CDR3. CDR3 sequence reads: CASSYMSGRGPNEQFF. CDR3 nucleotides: TGTGCCAGCAGTTATATGTCCGGGAGAGGTCCCAATGAGCAGTTCTTC.

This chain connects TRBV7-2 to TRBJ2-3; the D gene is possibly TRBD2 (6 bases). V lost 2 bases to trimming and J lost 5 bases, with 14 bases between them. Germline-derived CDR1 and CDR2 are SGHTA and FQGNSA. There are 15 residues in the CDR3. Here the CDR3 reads CASSLSGSGVDTQYF. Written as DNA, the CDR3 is TGTGCCAGCAGCTTATCAGGCTCGGGGGTAGATACGCAGTATTTT.

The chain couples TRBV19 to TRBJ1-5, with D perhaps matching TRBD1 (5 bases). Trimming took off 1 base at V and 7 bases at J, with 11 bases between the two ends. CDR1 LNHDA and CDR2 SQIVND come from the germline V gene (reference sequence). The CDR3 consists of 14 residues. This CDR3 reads CASSIVRGNQPQHF. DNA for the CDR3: TGTGCCAGTAGTATAGTACGGGGGAACCAGCCCCAGCATTTT. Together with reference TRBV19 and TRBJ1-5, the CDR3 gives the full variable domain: DGGITQSPKYLFRKEGQNVTLSCEQNLNHDAMYWYRQDPGQGLRLIYYSQIVNDFQKGDIAEGYSVSREKKESFPLTVTSAQKNPTAFYLCASSIVRGNQPQHFGDGTRLSIL.

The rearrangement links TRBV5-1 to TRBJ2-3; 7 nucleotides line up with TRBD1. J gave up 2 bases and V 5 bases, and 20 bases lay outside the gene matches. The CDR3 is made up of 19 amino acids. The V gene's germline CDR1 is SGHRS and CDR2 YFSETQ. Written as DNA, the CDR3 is TGCGCCAGCAGTTCTGGGACAGCCTACTTAACGGTTGTCACAGATACGCAGTATTTT. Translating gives CASSSGTAYLTVVTDTQYF.

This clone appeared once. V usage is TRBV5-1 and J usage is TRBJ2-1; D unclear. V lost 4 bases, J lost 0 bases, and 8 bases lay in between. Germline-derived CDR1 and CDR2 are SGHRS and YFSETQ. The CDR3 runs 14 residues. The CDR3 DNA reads TGCGCCAGCAGCGTCACAAGCTCCTACAATGAGCAGTTCTTC. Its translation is CASSVTSSYNEQFF.

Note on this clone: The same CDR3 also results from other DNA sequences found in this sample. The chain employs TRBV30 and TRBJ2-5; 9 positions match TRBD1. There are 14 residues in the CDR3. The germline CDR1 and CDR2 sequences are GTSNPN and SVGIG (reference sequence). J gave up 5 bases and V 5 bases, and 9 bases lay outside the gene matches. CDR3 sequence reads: CAWGRFGTGETQYF. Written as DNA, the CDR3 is TGTGCCTGGGGAAGGTTCGGGACAGGGGAGACCCAGTACTTC. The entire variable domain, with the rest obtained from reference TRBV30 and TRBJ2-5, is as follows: SQTIHQWPATLVQPVGSPLSLECTVEGTSNPNLYWYRQAAGRGLQLLFYSVGIGQISSEVPQNLSASRPQDRQFILSSKKLLLSDSGFYLCAWGRFGTGETQYFGPGTRLLVL.

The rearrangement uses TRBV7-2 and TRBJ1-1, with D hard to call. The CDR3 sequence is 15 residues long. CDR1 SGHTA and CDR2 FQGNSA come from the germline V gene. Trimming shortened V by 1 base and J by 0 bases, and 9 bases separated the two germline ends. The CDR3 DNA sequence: TGTGCCAGCAGCTTAGGTTCCGGGATGAACACTGAAGCTTTCTTT. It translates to CASSLGSGMNTEAFF.

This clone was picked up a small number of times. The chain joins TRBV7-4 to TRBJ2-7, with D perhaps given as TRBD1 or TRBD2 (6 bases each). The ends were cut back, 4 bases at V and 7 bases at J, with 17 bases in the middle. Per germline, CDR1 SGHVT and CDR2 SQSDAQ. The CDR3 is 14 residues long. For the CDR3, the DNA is TGTGCCAGCAGCTCCTTGGGGGGCCGGTGGGAGCAGTACTTC. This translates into CASSSLGGRWEQYF.

The CDR3 region is CASSIRQTSNEKLFF. Written as DNA, the CDR3 is TGTGCCAGCAGCATCAGACAGACCTCTAATGAAAAACTGTTTTTT. V gene TRBV5-5 combines with J gene TRBJ1-4; D perhaps matches TRBD1 (5 bases). V was shortened by 4 bases and J by 3 bases, with 13 bases between the two germline ends. The CDR3 runs 15 residues. The germline CDR1 and CDR2 sequences are SGHKS and YYEKEE (reference sequence).

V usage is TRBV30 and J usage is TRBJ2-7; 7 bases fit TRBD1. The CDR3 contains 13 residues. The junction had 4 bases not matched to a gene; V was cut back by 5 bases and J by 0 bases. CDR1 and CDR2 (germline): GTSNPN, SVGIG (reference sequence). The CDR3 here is CAWDRQGSYEQYF. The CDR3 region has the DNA TGTGCCTGGGATCGACAGGGCTCCTACGAGCAGTACTTC. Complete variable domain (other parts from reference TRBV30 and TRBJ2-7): SQTIHQWPATLVQPVGSPLSLECTVEGTSNPNLYWYRQAAGRGLQLLFYSVGIGQISSEVPQNLSASRPQDRQFILSSKKLLLSDSGFYLCAWDRQGSYEQYFGPGTRLTVT.

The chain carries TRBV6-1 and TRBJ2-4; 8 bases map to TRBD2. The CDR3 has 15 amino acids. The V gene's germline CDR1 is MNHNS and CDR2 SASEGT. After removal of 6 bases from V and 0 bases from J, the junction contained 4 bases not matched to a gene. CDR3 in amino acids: CASRGGGLAKNIQYF. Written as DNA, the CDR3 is TGTGCCAGCAGGGGCGGGGGGCTAGCCAAAAACATTCAGTACTTC.

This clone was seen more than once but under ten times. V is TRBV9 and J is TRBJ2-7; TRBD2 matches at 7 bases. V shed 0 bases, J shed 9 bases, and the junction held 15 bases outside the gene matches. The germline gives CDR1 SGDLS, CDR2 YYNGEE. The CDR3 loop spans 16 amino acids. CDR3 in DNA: TGTGCCAGCAGCGTAGGGCCCAGCGCGGGAGAAATCCGGCAGTACTTC. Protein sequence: CASSVGPSAGEIRQYF.